This TCR beta chain was profiled in a study of OX40 agonist ivuxolimab in advanced cancers. With respect to this clone: Its target is unknown.

With baseline, cycle 4 day 1, and cycle 7 day 1 as timepoints, blood was sampled. Clones were read by immunoSEQ multiplex PCR, and TCRdb kept only the in-frame ones, dropping some. The sample lists approximately 70,000 clones; 90% to 95% were seen once. Germline V gene lookup returns CDR1 SGHTA and CDR2 FQGNSA. V lost 1 base to trimming and J lost 2 bases; unmatched junction nucleotides: 6. This CDR3 contains 17 residues. General observations from the study: Among some nonresponders, normalized T-cell clonal expansion was also low. Averaged across samples, CD8+ T cells carried more expanded clones than CD4+ did.

Sequenced here: CD4+ or CD8+ T cells sorted from blood, sampled in a trial of the OX40 agonist ivuxolimab. The chain carries TRBV7-2 and TRBJ2-1, with 9 bases that match TRBD2. The sequence came from an adult with an advanced solid tumor such as melanoma, head and neck, liver or kidney cancer. DNA of the CDR3: TGTGCCAGCAGCTTAGGGGGAGCGGGAGGAACCTACAATGAGCAGTTCTTC. This translates into CASSLGGAGGTYNEQFF.